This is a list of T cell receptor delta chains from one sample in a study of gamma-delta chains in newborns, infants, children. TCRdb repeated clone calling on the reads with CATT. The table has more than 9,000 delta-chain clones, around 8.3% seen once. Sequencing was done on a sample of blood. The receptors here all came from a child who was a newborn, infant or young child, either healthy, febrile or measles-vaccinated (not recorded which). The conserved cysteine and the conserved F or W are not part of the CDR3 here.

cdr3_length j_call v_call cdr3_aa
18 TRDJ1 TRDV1 ALGEGSYDVLGDRDHKLI
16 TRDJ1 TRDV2 ACDPVLGDTRERDKLI
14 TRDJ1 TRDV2 ACDLLGDGYTDKLI
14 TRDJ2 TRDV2 ACDAVILGDTAQLF
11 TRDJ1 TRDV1 ALGEGHTDKLI
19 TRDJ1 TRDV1 ALGSEGPYWGTPQYTDKLI
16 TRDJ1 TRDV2 ACDTPWGIRSRSDKLI
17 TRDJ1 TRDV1 ALGGKRIRRGRGTDKLI
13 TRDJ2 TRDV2 ACDPWGIQAAQLF
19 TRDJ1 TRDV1 ALGESGFGIVLGEFTDKLI
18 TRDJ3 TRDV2 ACDTIGLGATSWDTRQMF
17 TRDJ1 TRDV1 ALGELSPPSTGYTDKLI
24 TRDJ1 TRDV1 ALGDPPQRPSQTGVYWGIRIDKLI
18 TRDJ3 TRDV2 ACDGTGGYASSWDTRQMF
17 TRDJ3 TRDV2 ACDILGETSSWDTRQMF
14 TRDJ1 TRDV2 ACDPLGGLYTDKLI
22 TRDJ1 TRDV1 ALGERRWVGYYPGDMAYTDKLI
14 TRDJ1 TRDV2 ACDTLLGDTDDKLI
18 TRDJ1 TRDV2 ACDTLLGDTQVHQVDKLI
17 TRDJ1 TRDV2 ACDPLLGDTLPYTDKLI
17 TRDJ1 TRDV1 ALGEDLGFLLGGYGDLI
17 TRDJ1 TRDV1 ALGPTGTGGYLYTDKLI
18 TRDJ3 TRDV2 ACDSVLGDTASCDTRQMF
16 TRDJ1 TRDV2 ACDTVRILGSDSDKLI
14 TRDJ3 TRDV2 ACDLTGGWDTRQMF
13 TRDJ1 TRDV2 ACDTLGTHTDKLI
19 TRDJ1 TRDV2 ACDTVTGGYAHPKGADKLI
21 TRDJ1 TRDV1 ALGEEPQALWYWGIRRTDKLI
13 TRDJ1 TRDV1 ALIPGTVPTDKLI
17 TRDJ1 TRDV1 ALGDPFLLGDTNTDKLI
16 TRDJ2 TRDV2 ACDTAGGYGALTAQLF
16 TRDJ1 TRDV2 ACDSLGDTNSIPDKLI
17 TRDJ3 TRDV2 ACDTGWGMSSWDTRQMF
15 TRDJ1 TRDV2 ACDPITGGYAPDKLI
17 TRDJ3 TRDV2 ACDLWGTISSWDTRQMF
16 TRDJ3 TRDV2 ACDTGYADSWDTRQMF
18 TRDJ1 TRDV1 ALGEQGRTATGGYTDKLI
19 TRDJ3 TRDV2 ACDTVLGDTVLSWDTRQMF
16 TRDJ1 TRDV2 ACDTLLGDTAYTDKLI
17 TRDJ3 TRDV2 ACESLGDTGAWDTRQMF
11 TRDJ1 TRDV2 ACDAWGHDKLI